This TCR beta chain was found in a study of blood T cell repertoires in COVID-19. CDR1 is KGHSH and CDR2 is LQKENI in the germline V gene. The CDR3 runs 14 residues. V lost 3 bases and J lost 15; bases outside the gene matches: 11. In the source study's methods: Counts of nucleated cells, estimated from reference gene primer amplification, were obtained. The method was immunoSEQ multiplex PCR; TCRdb's version includes in-frame clones alone and lacks a portion of them. V and J calls and clone size are those listed in that table; D and trimming were worked out from the DNA. The sample carries around 76,000 clones, under 95% recorded once.

The receptor's source is a human donor in a cohort sampled during active COVID-19. The chain uses TRBV18 and TRBJ1-6, with 7 bases fitting TRBD1. Sequences were obtained from peripheral blood. The CDR3, as DNA: TGTGCCAGCTCACCGGGACAGCCCCCGGCGCTCCTCCACTTT. Its protein product is CASSPGQPPALLHF.